Listed here is a single T cell receptor (beta chain). Sample time point: persistent/refractory GD, antithyroid drugs over 5 years with positive TRAb. RNA from PBMCs was the source of the TCR library. The data derive from a study of regulatory T cells in long-lasting Graves disease. For TCR beta, libraries came from iRepertoire HTBI primers and Arm-PCR of CDR3 regions. TCRdb passed the multiplex PCR reads through MiXCR, listing each CDR3 protein once. The data show a few hundred thousand distinct CDR3 sequences, approximately 23% seen once. The CDR3 contains 15 residues. Per germline, CDR1 MNHEY and CDR2 SMNVEV (reference sequence). The ends were cut back, 6 bases at V and 0 bases at J, with 12 bases in the middle.

V is TRBV27 and J is TRBJ2-1; D ambiguous. The sequencing used peripheral blood mononuclear cells (PBMCs), collected when the disease was refractory, from a patient treated with antithyroid drugs. This sequence originates from a woman in her thirties or forties with Graves disease. In DNA, the CDR3 is TGTGCCAGCAGCCAAGCGCCGAGCTCCTACAATGAGCAGTTCTTC. The encoded protein is CASSQAPSSYNEQFF.